One T cell receptor beta chain is described in this entry. The antigen is undetermined. TCRdb reprocessed the reads with MiXCR, giving one entry per CDR3 protein. The sample includes under 850,000 distinct CDR3 sequences, around 35% of them seen just once. V gave up 7 bases and J gave up 3 bases; unmatched junction bases: 12. Germline lookup yields CDR1 MDHEN and CDR2 SYDVKM. The CDR3 length is 16 residues. These data belong to a study of T cell repertoires in cytomegalovirus infection. Looking at the study overall: CMV epitopes, recently identified HLA-C-restricted and well-studied HLA-B-restricted, were used. CMV infection and matching HLA type were both indicated by public TCR beta signatures. Regarding the study as a whole: In two of eight donors, the top clonotype was HLA-C-restricted CMV-specific.

The sequenced sample was cultured PBMCs, obtained from culture after CMV antigen stimulation. The chain joins TRBV28 to TRBJ2-1; 7 bases match TRBD2. This TCR came from a human donor in good health (CMV status not recorded). Some clones in this sample may be carry-over from other donors' samples. This CDR3 reads CASTLRAGDLYNEQFF. The CDR3 DNA reads TGTGCCAGCACCCTTAGGGCGGGGGACCTCTACAATGAGCAGTTCTTC.